This TCR beta chain originates from a study of CD8 T cells in Susac syndrome. Isolation of CD8+ and CD4+ T cells was performed negatively, whereas enrichment of TEMRA cells was done by FACS. There are 11 residues in the CDR3. Trimming removed 3 bases from V and 3 bases from J, with 0 bases in between. Germline assignment: CDR1 LGHNA and CDR2 YNFKEQ. Random hexamers primed reverse transcription of 0.5 to 1 ug RNA. The amplification used immunoSEQ multiplex PCR on TCR beta CDR3; it spanned 54 Vbeta and 13 Jbeta. From the immunoSEQ multiplex PCR reads, TCRdb called clonotypes with MiXCR, one entry per CDR3 protein. The sample contains about 53,000 distinct CDR3 sequences, 95% of which appear only once.

The chain has TRBV4-2 and TRBJ2-1; no clear D. The source is a human donor with Susac syndrome. The sequenced material came from CD8+ T cells from PBMCs. The CDR3 nucleotides read TGTGCCAGCAGCCACTACAATGAGCAGTTCTTC. This encodes CASSHYNEQFF.